This T cell receptor beta chain was documented in a study of cytomegalovirus exposure and HLA in healthy donors. Whole-study context: Approximately 77 million unique TCRs from HLA-typed donors were held in an early release of data.

PCR amplification relied on 60 Vbeta primers (plus 13 Jbeta primers). The data were produced by immunoSEQ multiplex PCR, yet TCRdb's version contains in-frame clones alone and is incomplete. The profile shows about 140,000 clones, roughly 79% of them singletons. The CDR3 runs 14 residues. Germline CDR1 reads ENHRY; CDR2 reads SYGVKD. Deletions cut 10 bases from V and 5 bases from J, with 17 bases between. The chain is built from TRBV10-3 and TRBJ1-4, with D possibly matching TRBD1 (6 bases). The sample consisted of PBMCs. The clonotype originates from an older woman in good health and CMV-seropositive. DNA of the CDR3: TGTGCCACCTCCGGACAGAATATAAATGAAAAACTGTTTTTT. It codes for CATSGQNINEKLFF.